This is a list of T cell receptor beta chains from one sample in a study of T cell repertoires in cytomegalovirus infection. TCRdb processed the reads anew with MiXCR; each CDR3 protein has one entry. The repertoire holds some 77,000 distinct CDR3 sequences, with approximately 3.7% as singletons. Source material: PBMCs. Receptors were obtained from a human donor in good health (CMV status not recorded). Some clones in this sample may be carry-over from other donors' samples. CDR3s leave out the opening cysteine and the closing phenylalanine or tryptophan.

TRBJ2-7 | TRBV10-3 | ASTSGGYEQY
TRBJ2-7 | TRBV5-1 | ASSFLDSPGGHEQY
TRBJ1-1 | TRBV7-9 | ASSLVAGRTF
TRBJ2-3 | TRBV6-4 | ASSGTGGTDTQY
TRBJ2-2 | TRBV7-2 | ASLGQVTSNTGELF
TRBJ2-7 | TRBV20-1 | SARQGQGQY
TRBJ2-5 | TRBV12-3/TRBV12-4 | ASSLRLGTGKETQY
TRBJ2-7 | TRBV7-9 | ASSHSDRTTYEQY
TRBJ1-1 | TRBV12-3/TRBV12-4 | ASSSPPISFEANTEAF
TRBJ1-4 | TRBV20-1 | SARDLQGAISPTNEKLF
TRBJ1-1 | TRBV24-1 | ATSEGDRKAF
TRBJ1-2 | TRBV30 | AWSVRGRDGYT
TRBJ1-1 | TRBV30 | AWTFSPNTEAF
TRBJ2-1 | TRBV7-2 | ASSLEGNEQF
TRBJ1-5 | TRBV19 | ASSILGTGGNQPQH
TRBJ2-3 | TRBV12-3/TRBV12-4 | ASSRMGGSTDTQY
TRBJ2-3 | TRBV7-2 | ASSLSFTDTQY
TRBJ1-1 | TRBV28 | ASRQGVTEAF
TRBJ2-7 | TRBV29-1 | SVKVPGATYEQY
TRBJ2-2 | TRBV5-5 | ASSLGSFTTGELF
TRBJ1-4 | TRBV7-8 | ASSSQGAGEKLF
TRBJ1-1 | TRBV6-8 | ASSYSSAGGATEAF